This entry lists 26 T cell receptor beta chains sequenced from one sample in a study of shared clonotypes between healthy human individuals. Selected positively for CCR7 and CD45RO-negative, naive CD8 cells excluded terminally differentiated effector memory CD45RA+ cells. Measured with immunoSEQ multiplex PCR; TCRdb has only the in-frame clones, and not every one. Of millions of clones in the sample, about 95% were seen once. Material: naive CD8+ T cells sorted from blood. These receptors were obtained from a man younger than 35 in good health.

The chain links TRBV5-1 to TRBJ2-3, with D perhaps TRBD2 (5 bases). CDR1 is SGHRS and CDR2 is YFSETQ in the germline V gene. V gave up 4 bases and J gave up 6 bases, with 6 bases separating them. The CDR3 sequence is 11 residues long. The CDR3 sequence: CASSRGDTQYF. CDR3 in DNA: TGCGCCAGCAGCCGCGGGGATACGCAGTATTTT.

CDR3 DNA: TGTGCCAGCAGTTTAGCCCCGCGACAGGGGTACGAGCAGTACTTC. Translated: CASSLAPRQGYEQYF. The chain couples TRBV27 to TRBJ2-7; TRBD1 aligns across 8 bases. The CDR3 consists of 15 residues. V lost 2 bases and J lost 4; bases outside the gene matches: 7. Germline CDR1 is MNHEY and CDR2 is SMNVEV (reference sequence).

Notes on this clone: One junction end does not reproduce the germline sequence, and a read error may be involved. The chain combines TRBV6-5 with TRBJ1-2; 8 positions agree with TRBD1. The germline V gene has CDR1 MNHEY and CDR2 SVGAGI. The CDR3 has 14 residues. The CDR3 is CAGSPGQGIHGYTF. As DNA, the CDR3 is TGTGCCGGCAGCCCCGGACAGGGAATTCATGGCTACACCTTC.

The CDR3 sequence is CASSYSGTYTPGELFF. Here the CDR3 DNA reads TGTGCCAGCAGTTACTCCGGGACGTATACCCCCGGGGAGCTGTTTTTT. This chain connects TRBV6-5 to TRBJ2-2, with D perhaps assigned TRBD1 or TRBD2 (5 bases each). In germline, CDR1 is MNHEY, CDR2 SVGAGI. The CDR3 is 16 amino acids. V lost 0 bases and J lost 6, with 14 bases in between.

The chain combines TRBV6-1 with TRBJ2-7, with a tentative D call TRBD1 (6 bases). Per the germline V gene, CDR1 is MNHNS and CDR2 is SASEGT. The CDR3 contains 12 residues. The V and J ends lost 11 bases and 0 bases respectively, with 11 bases between them. The CDR3 coding sequence is TGTGCCGCCGCCAGGGGCTCCTACGAGCAGTACTTC. Its protein product is CAAARGSYEQYF.

The chain is built from TRBV7-9 and TRBJ2-1, with 7 bases matching TRBD1. CDR3 length: 13 residues. V was clipped by 3 bases and J by 10 bases; unmatched bases: 6. CDR1 is SEHNR and CDR2 is FQNEAQ in the germline V gene (reference sequence). CDR3 DNA sequence: TGTGCCAGCAGCTTTTCTATGGACAGGGAGCAGTTCTTC. This encodes CASSFSMDREQFF.

As regards this clone: This CDR3 is also generated by other DNA sequences in the sample. The V gene is TRBV7-9, the J gene TRBJ2-7; 8 positions agree with TRBD1. Germline V gene data show CDR1 as SEHNR and CDR2 as FQNEAQ (reference sequence). Trimming removed 0 bases from V and 2 bases from J; junction bases left unmatched: 3. The CDR3 runs to 15 residues. This chain's CDR3 is CASSLAQGETYEQYF. The CDR3 bases are TGTGCCAGCAGCTTAGCACAGGGGGAGACCTACGAGCAGTACTTC.

This chain uses TRBV11-2 with TRBJ2-7; 7 bases line up with TRBD1. The CDR3 has 14 amino acids. The germline CDR1 and CDR2 sequences are SGHAT and FQNNGV. Trimming removed 5 bases from V and 3 bases from J; junction bases left unmatched: 7. For the CDR3, the DNA is TGTGCCAGCAGCCGCCCCGGACAGGACTACGAGCAGTACTTC. Encoded protein: CASSRPGQDYEQYF.

This chain connects TRBV9 to TRBJ2-7; maybe TRBD1 (5 bases). The CDR3 spans 15 residues. The ends were cut back, 4 bases at V and 3 bases at J, with 17 bases in the middle. The V gene's germline CDR1 is SGDLS and CDR2 YYNGEE. This CDR3 reads CASSPQGLVDYEQYF. The DNA of the CDR3 is TGTGCCAGCAGCCCCCAGGGCTTAGTGGACTACGAGCAGTACTTC. The entire variable domain, with the rest obtained from reference TRBV9 and TRBJ2-7, is as follows: DSGVTQTPKHLITATGQRVTLRCSPRSGDLSVYWYQQSLDQGLQFLIQYYNGEERAKGNILERFSAQQFPDLHSELNLSSLELGDSALYFCASSPQGLVDYEQYFGPGTRLTVT.

In DNA, the CDR3 is TGTGCCAGTAGCCCCAACGAGGGGATCTACGAGCAGTACTTC. It yields the protein CASSPNEGIYEQYF. The gene calls are TRBV19 and TRBJ2-7; possibly TRBD1 or TRBD2 for D (5 bases each). The CDR3 runs 14 residues. V lost 6 bases to trimming and J lost 3 bases, with 15 bases between them. Germline CDR1 is LNHDA and CDR2 is SQIVND (reference sequence).

This clone is a singleton in its sample. The rearrangement links TRBV28 to TRBJ2-7; 8 bases line up with TRBD1. The CDR3 contains 13 residues. V lost 3 bases and J lost 9; bases outside the gene matches: 7. Germline CDR1 is MDHEN and CDR2 is SYDVKM. CDR3 amino acids: CASSFSTGGGQYF. For the CDR3, the DNA is TGTGCCAGCAGTTTTTCCACAGGGGGAGGGCAGTACTTC.

As regards this clone: The sample contains more than one DNA sequence encoding this CDR3. The V and J genes are TRBV19 and TRBJ1-1, with no clear D. This CDR3 region has 14 residues. Germline CDR1 and CDR2: LNHDA and SQIVND (reference sequence). The V and J ends lost 3 bases and 0 bases respectively, with 8 bases between them. This chain's CDR3 is CASSIPGLNTEAFF. CDR3 in DNA: TGTGCCAGTAGTATCCCAGGATTGAACACTGAAGCTTTCTTT.

A single count supports this clone. CDR3 sequence: CASSLEGWQAVTYEQYF. DNA of the CDR3: TGTGCCAGCAGCTTGGAGGGTTGGCAGGCAGTAACCTACGAGCAGTACTTC. The chain employs TRBV5-6 and TRBJ2-7; D is uncertain. V was trimmed by 0 bases and J by 2 bases, leaving 18 bases between them. Per the germline V gene, CDR1 is SGHDT and CDR2 is YYEEEE. The CDR3 loop spans 17 amino acids.

The V gene is TRBV9, the J gene TRBJ2-2; 10 nucleotides match TRBD2. This CDR3 has 17 amino acids. The V and J ends lost 0 bases and 1 base, in that order; junction bases with no gene match: 3. Germline CDR1 and CDR2: SGDLS and YYNGEE. The CDR3 reads CASSVGTSGVNTGELFF. CDR3 DNA: TGTGCCAGCAGCGTAGGAACTAGCGGGGTGAACACCGGGGAGCTGTTTTTT.

The chain couples TRBV7-6 to TRBJ1-2; D call uncertain. The CDR3 has 14 amino acids. Trimming left V 1 base short and J 4 bases short, with 10 bases between. Germline V lookup: CDR1 SGHVS, CDR2 FNYEAQ. CDR3 in DNA: TGTGCCAGCAGCTTAGAGCCAGCGGGCTATGGCTACACCTTC. Its translation is CASSLEPAGYGYTF.

The rearrangement joins TRBV4-1 to TRBJ2-7; 7 bases align to TRBD2. The germline V gene encodes CDR1 MGHRA and CDR2 YSYEKL. V shed 2 bases and J 0 bases; nucleotides not matched to a gene: 4. The CDR3 is 15 residues long. This CDR3 is CASSQKSSGSYEQYF. CDR3 in DNA: TGCGCCAGCAGCCAAAAGTCTAGCGGCTCCTACGAGCAGTACTTC.

This chain connects TRBV9 to TRBJ1-6, with a weak D call TRBD1 (5 bases). Looked up from germline, CDR1 is SGDLS and CDR2 is YYNGEE. Trimming left V 2 bases short and J 13 bases short, with 16 bases between. The CDR3 length is 14 residues. The CDR3 bases are TGTGCCAGCAGCGTCGGGACGGGGATTAGCCCCCTCCACTTT. It specifies CASSVGTGISPLHF.

The chain has TRBV2 and TRBJ2-1; 12 bases map to TRBD2. Germline-derived CDR1 and CDR2 are SNHLY and FYNNEI. Losses at the gene ends were 2 bases for V and 5 bases for J; bases not matched to a gene: 13. The CDR3 spans 19 residues. CDR3 residues: CASSEPGLAGPEADNEQFF. The CDR3 nucleotides are TGTGCCAGCAGTGAACCGGGACTAGCGGGCCCCGAAGCGGACAATGAGCAGTTCTTC.

J is TRBJ2-3 and V is TRBV2; no reliable D call. V shed 5 bases and J shed 6 bases, with 18 bases lying between them. Looked up from germline, CDR1 is SNHLY and CDR2 is FYNNEI. The CDR3 has 15 amino acids. In nucleotides, the CDR3 is TGTGCCAGCAGTCGGACCGAACTCGGAGAGGATACGCAGTATTTT. Its protein product is CASSRTELGEDTQYF.

This clone has only one observation. The V gene is TRBV6-5, the J gene TRBJ1-2, with no clear D. V lost 0 bases and J 8 bases, leaving 10 bases between the germline ends. The germline V gene encodes CDR1 MNHEY and CDR2 SVGAGI. The CDR3 has 13 amino acids. DNA of the CDR3: TGTGCCAGCAGTTACTCGAAGGATTACGGCTACACCTTC. Translation gives CASSYSKDYGYTF.

J is TRBJ2-1 and V is TRBV19; D not resolved. The CDR3 contains 13 residues. Deletions cut 4 bases from V and 5 bases from J, with 9 bases between. CDR1 is LNHDA and CDR2 is SQIVND in the germline V gene (reference sequence). Here the CDR3 reads CASSTDAHNEQFF. In DNA form, the CDR3 reads TGTGCCAGTAGTACGGACGCACACAATGAGCAGTTCTTC.

As for this clone: Additional DNA sequences in this sample encode the identical CDR3. CDR3 nucleotide sequence: TGTGCCAGCAGCCCCGCCGGGACTAGCACAGATACGCAGTATTTT. It specifies CASSPAGTSTDTQYF. V and J are TRBV9 and TRBJ2-3; D is perhaps TRBD2 (6 bases). This CDR3 is built from 15 residues. V was trimmed by 4 bases and J by 0 bases, leaving 12 bases between them. Germline V gives CDR1 SGDLS, CDR2 YYNGEE.

The CDR3 reads CASSFGTVGIYGYTF. The CDR3 DNA is TGTGCCAGCAGCTTCGGGACAGTCGGGATCTATGGCTACACCTTC. This sequence joins TRBV9 and TRBJ1-2, with TRBD1 matching over 7 bases. CDR1 and CDR2 (germline): SGDLS, YYNGEE. The CDR3 length is 15 residues. V lost 4 bases, J lost 4 bases, and 10 bases stayed unmatched.

V gene TRBV6-1 combines with J gene TRBJ1-3, with TRBD1 as a possible D gene (5 bases). CDR3 length: 16 residues. The V and J ends lost 2 bases and 0 bases respectively, with 11 bases between them. Germline V lookup: CDR1 MNHNS, CDR2 SASEGT. CDR3 in DNA: TGTGCCAGCAGTGAACCGGGGCGCCCCTCTGGAAACACCATATATTTT. This encodes CASSEPGRPSGNTIYF.

With respect to this clone: One end of the junction fails to match germline, which may point to a read error. CDR3 amino acids: CAWSRPVLSF. The CDR3 nucleotides are TGTGCCTGGAGTAGGCCGGTTCTATCGTTT. The chain couples TRBV30 to TRBJ1-3; D is unclear. Germline V gives CDR1 GTSNPN, CDR2 SVGIG (reference sequence). The CDR3 spans 10 residues. The full variable domain, rest sourced from reference TRBV30 and TRBJ1-3, is SQTIHQWPATLVQPVGSPLSLECTVEGTSNPNLYWYRQAAGRGLQLLFYSVGIGQISSEVPQNLSASRPQDRQFILSSKKLLLSDSGFYLCAWSRPVLSFGEGSWLTVV.

A remark on this clone: It is unclear where the CDR3 begins or ends on the DNA, so no DNA is shown, and the CDR3 is as TCRdb lists it. Within the sample, other DNA sequences also encode this same CDR3. The chain employs TRBV27 and TRBJ2-7; the table names TRBD2, a call not compared with the DNA. The CDR3 is made up of 11 amino acids, end residues included. Germline lookup yields CDR1 MNHEY and CDR2 SMNVEV (reference sequence). CDR3 amino acids: CASSSSGEQYF.